This T cell receptor (beta chain) was identified in a study of cytomegalovirus exposure and HLA in healthy donors (dated by TCRdb to the late 2010s). Regarding the research as a whole: In an earlier analysis of fewer than 750 of the donors, less than 350 Gb of sequence data and 95 million to 130 million unique TCR beta sequences from about 180 million T cells were reported. Class I and class II HLA loci were covered by the typing at four-digit resolution. Roughly five DR-DQ haplotypes were handled as single units for association and clustering, since linkage in the cohort was strong. The study was designed to test whether signatures of past pathogen exposure could be identified by cataloging public T cell receptors. All discovery cohort repertoires had been generated on a single sequencing platform. The study profiled the T cell repertoires of more than 500 subjects by immunosequencing and related them to cytomegalovirus serostatus. A separate validation cohort of roughly 130 different subjects was used in addition to the 666-subject first cohort. Across under 500 genotyped donors of the cohort, an average of 235,054 unique TCR beta nucleotide sequences per donor were sequenced, and 15% to 20% of those sequences were non-productive. A later genetic analysis used genome-wide SNP genotypes for 398 of the 666 donors, treating that subset as a discovery cohort. High-throughput TCR immunosequencing, statistical association of individual TCRs with disease status, and machine learning were combined to predict cytomegalovirus infection status. Of the 398 genotyped donors, 75% to 85% were placed in the genetic ancestry cluster associated with self-reported Caucasian donors. Rather than using new phenotypic data, the later analysis identified candidate immune exposures from TCR beta sequences and from how often those sequences occurred across donors. Roughly 300 gigabases of sequencing data and tens of millions of unique TCR sequences were included in an early release covering about 600 HLA-typed donors. Donor age, sex, ethnicity and CMV serostatus were collected together with the repertoire data. An earlier analysis of 587 of the donors used high-throughput TCR beta sequencing to judge whether each TCR beta V gene segment behaved as functional or pseudogenic. The number of donors typed differed by locus, with about 629-630 for A, B, C, DRB1 and DQB1, roughly 550 for DQA1, 600 to 610 for DPA1, and around 460 for DPB1. In a later analysis, previously published TCR beta repertoires from several hundred donors were re-analyzed and high-resolution HLA genotyping was added so that TCR occurrence patterns could be studied. Broad study findings and their caveats: V-gene and J-gene trimming of TCR beta chains was associated with a missense DCLRE1C variant in a later genetic analysis, and the association was replicated in an independent cohort. In the study, about 150 TCR beta chains were listed as associated with cytomegalovirus. Immune exposure information for the cohort was limited to CMV serostatus. A further reported finding was that TCR beta sequences accurately predicted the HLA-A and HLA-B alleles for most subjects in the first cohort. Across donors, most TCR sequences were observed very rarely, whereas some public TCRs were present in many individuals. The sequencing pipeline was judged likely to have produced a cluster of highly shared sequence variants as a technical artifact. In a later analysis, most CMV-associated TCR beta chains were found to appear HLA-restricted, with HLA associations seemingly driven largely by CMV exposure. Linkage disequilibrium might explain the correlated functional status among segregating V segments, but an unknown experimental factor could not be excluded. Because HLA typing was unavailable for some donors at each locus, only the typed subset was used in association tests. In a later analysis, HLA-associated TCR beta chains were found to be more clonally expanded and to have lower generation probabilities than equally common non-associated chains. At a false discovery rate of 0.05, a later analysis linked roughly 17,000 TCR beta sequences to specific HLA alleles. Some IMGT-functional V segments, including TRBV6-2 and TRBV6-3, could not be distinguished by the 87-base-pair reads and were therefore excluded. A few of the identified cytomegalovirus-associated TCR beta chains were confirmed in vitro to be specific for cytomegalovirus antigens. In a later analysis, TCR association rates were found to vary across HLA loci, with the most associated TCRs seen for DRB1 alleles and the fewest for HLA-C alleles. Assigning TCR associations to individual alleles was difficult when HLA alleles, especially DR and DQ, strongly co-occurred. A later genetic analysis reported fewer N-insertions in productive TCRs among donors in an Asian-associated ancestry cluster than the approximately 670-donor mean. Sequencing depth was assumed to be roughly uniform across donors in the presence/absence analyses, though that assumption may not hold. In a later analysis, several top co-occurrence clusters were reported to appear linked to parvovirus B19, influenza, CMV and Epstein-Barr virus. Because counts were too low, seventeen rarely observed V segments, including chromosome 9 orphons, were excluded from the earlier analysis of several hundred of the donors. An earlier analysis of approximately 570 of the donors showed that most TCR beta V segments appeared in productive rearrangements either about 87% or about 30% of the time, which broadly matched IMGT annotations. The authors suggested that the approach could potentially be extended to other disease states and immunological phenotypes. Only TCR beta chains were sequenced in this cohort, and the absence of alpha or paired-chain data limited detectable features. The classifier was reported to diagnose cytomegalovirus status with high specificity and sensitivity in both the original cohort and the validation cohort.

With respect to this clone: Which antigen it targets is not known. No base quality values were provided; no much bigger clone lies one nucleotide off.

The cohort consisted of fewer than 700 healthy bone marrow donors. At the time of sampling, every cohort member was nominally healthy, though immune exposures that went unrecorded were likely present. The donor was CMV seronegative and belonged to the group of more than 300 seronegative cohort members. A peripheral blood sample was provided by each donor, and peripheral blood mononuclear cells were used for TCR beta sequencing. Genomic DNA was extracted from the blood cell samples with the Qiagen DNeasy Blood Extraction Kit. Its CDR3 holds 15 amino acids, cysteine through phenylalanine. Only CDR3 DNA is held: 45 bases, read in frame from base 1. Unmatched junction bases come to 5, with V trimmed by 4 bases and J by 4 bases. Reading the germline V gene (reference sequence) gives CDR1 PRHDT and CDR2 FYEKMQ. The receptor library was made with the immunoSEQ multiplex PCR assay. For the multiplex PCR, a mixture combining 60 forward primers for TCR Vbeta segments and 13 reverse primers for TCR Jbeta segments was used. The CDR3 region of rearranged TCR beta genes was amplified from genomic DNA with a multiplex PCR assay. Amplified TCR beta libraries were sequenced as 87-base-pair reads on the Illumina HiSeq System. For the original study's pipeline: A later analysis tallied 75 million to 95 million unique TCR beta chains across the 650 to 750 repertoires, and around 10 million of those chains were shared by two or more donors. Raw reads were error-corrected and collapsed into unique sequences by a nearest-neighbor algorithm in which closely related sequences were merged to remove PCR and sequencing errors. CDR3 sequences were aligned to IMGT reference sequences to assign V, D and J gene segments. For a sequence to be retained, a match of at least six nucleotides was required to both a V gene segment and a J gene segment. Rearrangements were called productive when the CDR3 lacked stop codons and stayed in frame with V and J; all others were non-productive. Following IMGT convention, CDR3 was defined as the stretch from the second conserved V-encoded cysteine to the conserved J-encoded phenylalanine. The earlier analysis of about 530 of the donors excluded any sequence lacking an unambiguous match to a single V gene segment. In an earlier analysis of approximately 610 of the donors, V segments were called functional above 56.7% productive rearrangements and were called segregating when the between-donor standard deviation exceeded 5%. To diagnose cytomegalovirus status from the catalog of TCR beta chain sequences, a statistical classification framework was built. In a later analysis, TCR nucleotide sequences were compared against IMGT/GENE-DB human TR gene sequences so that V and J genes could be assigned. The TCRdist pipeline was used in a later analysis to assign CDR3 sequences and most-parsimonious VDJ recombination scenarios. In a later analysis, each TCR beta chain was defined by its CDR3 amino acid sequence together with its V-gene family, and reads without a unique V-gene family were excluded. As a way to deal with suspected cross-contamination and a sequencing artifact, a later analysis dropped approximately 590 nucleotide sequences that were highly shared and had low generation probability. A later analysis calculated a clonal expansion index for each public chain from normalized within-repertoire ranks of inferred template counts. In a later analysis, generation probabilities were computed using a VDJ recombination model fitted to out-of-frame rearrangements, and the results were checked against IGoR. In a later analysis, TCR-TCR, TCR-HLA and TCR-CMV co-occurrence was scored with hypergeometric tests, and a repertoire-size bias correction was applied to TCR pairs. False discovery rates were estimated in a later analysis by permuting HLA or CMV assignments 20 times. In a later analysis, co-occurring TCRs were grouped with DBSCAN, and TCRdist sequence similarity was added when clustering was performed within HLA-allele-positive subsets. For co-occurrence clustering, repertoires with fewer than 30,000 or more than 120,000 public chains were excluded, along with about five repertoires with anomalous nucleotide sharing. Entries here come from immuneACCESS through TCRdb and include only in-frame sequences with V and J called. Some clones fail to appear in such tables; in the studies checked, an unresolved V gene covers under half of the shortfall, and the cause of the remainder is unknown. The DNA gave D and trimming, while V, J and clone size come from that table. In all, the sample holds 250,000 to 300,000 clones, and 80% to 95% of those were seen once. Clones ranked in the top ten supply 1.5% to 2% of the sample.

Input material: PBMCs. The receptor was derived from a girl aged 2 to 9 in good health and CMV-seronegative. The chain is encoded by TRBV13 joined to TRBJ2-7; 12 bases in the middle match TRBD2. The CDR3 protein is CASSSTSGSPYEQYF. The DNA sequence reads TGTGCCAGCAGCTCGACTAGCGGGAGTCCGTACGAGCAGTACTTC.